A selection of T cell receptor beta chains follows, all from one sample in a study of blood T cell repertoires in COVID-19. The protocol was immunoSEQ multiplex PCR, while the TCRdb copy is restricted to in-frame clones and leaves out a portion. Of 250,000 or so clones in the sample, around three quarters were seen once. Material for sequencing was peripheral blood. These receptors originate from a woman over 75 with acute or convalescent COVID-19. Both conserved end residues are part of each CDR3. The D gene is left open where the match is weak. The size field is filled for only some rows; it gives once, few, many or a size class.

TRBV7-2	TRBJ1-1	.	TRBD1	TGTGCCAGCAGCTTTAAATCGAGGGGACAGGCTGAAGCTTTCTTT	CASSFKSRGQAEAFF
TRBV5-6	TRBJ2-2	.	TRBD2	TGTGCCAGCAGCTTGGCTTTAGCGGGAAACGGGGAGCTGTTTTTT	CASSLALAGNGELFF
TRBV5-5	TRBJ1-5	few	.	TGTGCCAGCAGCTTGGGGGGCAGTCAGCCCCAGCATTTT	CASSLGGSQPQHF
TRBV18	TRBJ1-6	.	.	TGTGCCAGCTCACCACAACAGGGAGATAATTCACCCCTCCACTTT	CASSPQQGDNSPLHF
TRBV7-2	TRBJ1-5	.	TRBD1	TGTGCCAGCAGCCAGGACAGGGGCCAGGGTTATAGCAATCAGCCCCAGCATTTT	CASSQDRGQGYSNQPQHF
TRBV2	TRBJ1-2	.	.	TGTGCCAGCCGCGAAACCGGGGGGGGGTCGCTTTATGGCTACACCTTC	CASRETGGGSLYGYTF
TRBV6-5	TRBJ1-1	few	TRBD1	TGTGCCAGCAGTAGACAGGGGGCGGGCACTGAAGCTTTCTTT	CASSRQGAGTEAFF
TRBV28	TRBJ2-2	.	TRBD2	TGTGCCAGCAGCCGACTAGCGTTGAACACCGGGGAGCTGTTTTTT	CASSRLALNTGELFF
TRBV10-2	TRBJ1-1	.	.	TGCGCCAGCAATTCTGGGAGGAACACTGAAGCTTTCTTT	CASNSGRNTEAFF
TRBV2	TRBJ2-1	.	.	TGTGCCAGCAGAAAACTAACTAGTGAATCCTACAATGAGCAGTTCTTC	CASRKLTSESYNEQFF
TRBV5-8	TRBJ2-2	.	TRBD1	TGTGCCAGCAGAAGGGGACAGGGAAGTAAAGACACCGGGGAGCTGTTTTTT	CASRRGQGSKDTGELFF
TRBV9	TRBJ2-1	many	.	TGTGCCAGCAGCGTAGCTTCGTGGGCCGACAATGAGCAGTTCTTC	CASSVASWADNEQFF
TRBV7-2	TRBJ2-1	.	TRBD2	TGTGCCAGCAGCCTCCGACTAGCGGGGGGATCCGTTTACAATGAGCAGTTCTTC	CASSLRLAGGSVYNEQFF
TRBV10-3	TRBJ1-4	.	TRBD1	TGTGCCACCCGGCAGGGGGCGGATATAGAAAAACTGTTTTTT	CATRQGADIEKLFF
TRBV12-3/TRBV12-4	TRBJ1-6	.	.	TGTGCCACCGAACAGGGTACGGATTCACCCCTCCACTTT	CATEQGTDSPLHF
TRBV2	TRBJ2-1	.	TRBD2	TGTGCCAGCAGTGTTTTGGCGGGGGGGCCAAATGAGCAGTTCTTC	CASSVLAGGPNEQFF
TRBV14	TRBJ2-1	.	TRBD2	TGTGCCAGCAGCCCATGGCCCGGGACTAGCGGGGGTAATGAGCAGTTCTTC	CASSPWPGTSGGNEQFF
TRBV2	TRBJ2-2	.	TRBD2	TGTGCCAGCAGTAAGGGACTAGCGGGAGGGCCTTACACCGGGGAGCTGTTTTTT	CASSKGLAGGPYTGELFF
TRBV3-1/TRBV3-2	TRBJ2-7	.	.	TGTGCCAGCAGCCAAGAAGGCAGGGCCTCCGCCTCCTACGAGCAGTACTTC	CASSQEGRASASYEQYF
TRBV5-1	TRBJ2-1	.	TRBD2	TGCGCCAGCAGCTTACTAGCGGGAGGCGTCTCCTACAATGAGCAGTTCTTC	CASSLLAGGVSYNEQFF
TRBV6-5	TRBJ2-7	.	TRBD2	TGTGCCAGCAGTCACCTGCCTAGCGGGAGCTACGAGCAGTACTTC	CASSHLPSGSYEQYF
TRBV11-2	TRBJ1-5	.	.	TGTGCCAGCAGCTTAGGAGAAGATCAGCCCCAGCATTTT	CASSLGEDQPQHF
TRBV6-5	TRBJ2-2	.	.	TGTGCCAGCAGGCTGGACTTCACCGGGGAGCTGTTTTTT	CASRLDFTGELFF
TRBV2	TRBJ2-1	once	TRBD2	TGTGCCAGCAATATAGCGGGGTCCTCCTACAATGAGCAGTTCTTC	CASNIAGSSYNEQFF
TRBV25-1	TRBJ1-1	once	.	TGTGCCAGCAGTGAATACAGGGGAGTGAACACTGAAGCTTTCTTT	CASSEYRGVNTEAFF
TRBV6-1	TRBJ1-1	.	.	TGTGCCAGCAGTGAAGTTGGTCGGGGAACCCCTGAAGCTTTCTTT	CASSEVGRGTPEAFF
TRBV12-3/TRBV12-4	TRBJ1-1	.	.	TGTGCCAGCACCGCAGGGAAAGAAGCTTTCTTT	CASTAGKEAFF
TRBV5-4	TRBJ1-4	.	TRBD1	TGTGCCAGCAGCCCGACAGGGTCCCCTAATGAAAAACTGTTTTTT	CASSPTGSPNEKLFF
TRBV2	TRBJ2-2	once	.	TGTGCCAGCACTGTACAACCGGGCGGGGAGCTGTTTTTT	CASTVQPGGELFF
TRBV5-1	TRBJ2-5	.	TRBD2	TGCGCCAGCAGCGTAGGGACTAACCACCAAGAGACCCAGTACTTC	CASSVGTNHQETQYF
TRBV6-1	TRBJ2-2	.	.	TGTGCCAGCAGTGGTACTTTTAGCGGGAACACCGGGGAGCTGTTTTTT	CASSGTFSGNTGELFF
TRBV5-5	TRBJ2-1	once	.	TGTGCCAGCAGCCAACTACCAATTTCCTACAATGAGCAGTTCTTC	CASSQLPISYNEQFF
TRBV7-2	TRBJ2-5	.	TRBD2	TGTGCCAGCAGCTTATGGCGGGGGGATCAAGAGACCCAGTACTTC	CASSLWRGDQETQYF
TRBV5-1	TRBJ2-7	.	TRBD1	TGCGCCAGCAGCTTTCAGACAGGGGGCTACGAGCAGTACTTC	CASSFQTGGYEQYF
TRBV27	TRBJ1-2	.	.	TGTGCCAGCAGTTTATCGATAGGTCAGGGGATTGGCTACACCTTC	CASSLSIGQGIGYTF
TRBV20-1	TRBJ1-2	.	.	TGCAGTGCTAGTCGCGGGGTTTATGGCTACACCTTC	CSASRGVYGYTF
TRBV19	TRBJ1-2	.	TRBD1	TGTGCCAGTAGTATCCAACAGGGGCAGCTGTCGGGCTACACCTTC	CASSIQQGQLSGYTF
TRBV6-6	TRBJ1-5	.	.	TGTGCCAGCAGTCTACAGGGTTCGGGCCAGCCCCAGCATTTT	CASSLQGSGQPQHF
TRBV7-2	TRBJ2-5	.	TRBD2	TGTGCCAGCAGCTTAGGGTATAGCGGGGGGGCCGGAGAGACCCAGTACTTC	CASSLGYSGGAGETQYF
TRBV19	TRBJ1-1	.	.	TGTGCCAGTAGTATTAAAGTAGCGGGGGAAGCTTTCTTT	CASSIKVAGEAFF
TRBV2	TRBJ1-5	.	.	TGTGCCAGCAGCGGGGGGTTGTGGCAGCCCCAGCATTTT	CASSGGLWQPQHF
TRBV27	TRBJ1-2	few	TRBD1	TGTGCCAGCATCGACAGGGAACGTGGCTACACCTTC	CASIDRERGYTF
TRBV18	TRBJ2-1	.	TRBD2	TGTGCCAGCTCGTCGGGGACTAGCGGGAGAGAAAGGCAGTTCTTC	CASSSGTSGRERQFF
TRBV2	TRBJ1-2	.	TRBD1	TGTGCCGGGGCCAGGGGGAACTATGGCTACACCTTC	CAGARGNYGYTF
TRBV5-1	TRBJ2-1	once	TRBD2	TGCGCCAGCAGCCCCGGGGGACTAGCGGGCGGGGAGCAGTTCTTC	CASSPGGLAGGEQFF
TRBV3-1/TRBV3-2	TRBJ1-2	few	TRBD1	TGTGCCAGCAGCCCAGCCGGACAGGGACTAACTAACTATGGCTACACCTTC	CASSPAGQGLTNYGYTF
TRBV18	TRBJ2-3	.	.	TGTGCCAGCTCACTGCGACAAGATACAGATACGCAGTATTTT	CASSLRQDTDTQYF
TRBV27	TRBJ1-2	.	.	TGTGCCAGCAGCATCGCCGCAGGATATGGCTACACCTTC	CASSIAAGYGYTF
TRBV5-6	TRBJ1-1	.	TRBD1	TGTGCCAGCAGCTGGAGGGGACAGACAAACACTGAAGCTTTCTTT	CASSWRGQTNTEAFF
TRBV7-2	TRBJ2-5	.	TRBD2	TGTGCCAGCAGCTTCGGCGGGAGCGTAGGGGAGACCCAGTACTTC	CASSFGGSVGETQYF